The present T cell receptor beta chain was sequenced within a study of T cells in Graves' hyperthyroidism and ophthalmopathy (dated by TCRdb to the late 2010s). At the level of the whole study: Peripheral blood samples were taken at the time of initial diagnosis, prior to any treatment. Whether ophthalmopathy could be predicted prospectively was tested in an independent validation cohort made up of 18 to 20 hyperthyroidism patients plus 17 patients who later progressed to ophthalmopathy. A discovery cohort of fewer than 110 patients, about 40 with Graves' ophthalmopathy and 57 with stable Graves' hyperthyroidism, was used to find distinguishing TCR V-J signatures. In addition, the study compared T-cell repertoires in thyroid tissue and in blood from over 5 Graves' hyperthyroidism patients. After blood sampling, hyperthyroidism patients were treated with methimazole at a starting dose of 30 mg daily, and ophthalmopathy patients were treated with high-dose intravenous methylprednisolone. The roughly 100 discovery patients were randomly split 7:3 into training and test sets. TCR Vbeta CDR3 sequencing of 130 to 150 peripheral blood samples (over 40 ophthalmopathy, 75 hyperthyroidism and some 17 progressor patients) is reported in the paper. General conclusions and limits of the study: In validation, the model predicted progression to ophthalmopathy with 55% to 71% sensitivity and 72% to 85% specificity, a median of 6.5 months before onset. Ophthalmopathy was separated from stable hyperthyroidism by a 13 V-J signature model, with approximately 86% sensitivity and about 84% specificity obtained in cross-validation and 80%/75% obtained in testing. Most expanded thyroid clonotypes (frequency above 0.001) were also detected in blood, suggesting blood repertoires may reflect thyroid immune responses. No statistical method was used to set the sample size in advance, and investigators knew the group allocation.

The CDR3 starts with the cysteine, ends with the phenylalanine, and has 11 residues. The entry retains the CDR3 DNA only, 33 bases that are in frame from base 1. Taken from the germline V gene (reference sequence), the CDR1 and CDR2 loops are DFQATT and SNEGSKA. Trimming removed 3 bases from V and 9 bases from J, leaving 11 bases between the germline ends. Stable Graves' hyperthyroidism was defined as the absence of progression to ophthalmopathy over 18 months of follow-up. Hyperthyroidism patients were aged 18 to 65 years and newly diagnosed, with disease duration of less than 2 months. Patients with uncontrolled infections, other autoimmune diseases, pregnancy or lactation were excluded. Clinical symptoms, serum thyroxine and TRAb, thyroid ultrasound, and orbital computed tomography formed the basis for the diagnoses. Ficoll-Paque density gradient centrifugation was used to isolate PBMCs from 10 ml of fresh peripheral blood. Total RNA was extracted with Trizol reagent, and quality was checked on an Agilent 2100 Bioanalyzer.

TCR beta CDR3 regions were amplified from RNA transcripts. A first-round RT-PCR of the TCR CDR3 used the HTBI primer set with the Qiagen OneStep RT-PCR kit. The libraries were constructed in a second round of multiplex PCR and then size-selected and purified. The libraries were sequenced on an Illumina HiSeq2000 using paired-end 100 bp reads. The study's own analysis went as follows. SOAPnuke was used to process the raw data, throwing out any read that contained adapters or uncalled bases, had a mean Phred below 15, or lacked an exact constant-primer or identifier match. High-quality paired reads were merged with COPE v1.2.5, and unique nucleotide sequences were defined as clonotypes. Clonotypes were aligned to IMGT TRBV, TRBD and TRBJ reference segments using MiTCR v1.1. The analysis was restricted to V-J combinations with a frequency above 0.0001, which together covered about 99% of the repertoires. The TCS score was defined as the ratio of F50 (clonal expansion) to E x V (chaos), calculated using BLOSUM62-based TCRdist between CDR3 peptides within each V-J. Welch's t-statistics and random forest reduced around 520 V-J features to 13, which were used in a naive Bayes classifier (R e1071). TCRdb cleaned the public reads at Q25 with fastp, built clones with MiXCR and kept in-frame beta chains. Under each unique CDR3 protein, matching rows form one entry showing the most common genes and DNA. TCRdb, rather than the study authors, made the V and J calls. For this sample the table gives about 740,000 distinct CDR3 sequences, of which approximately 15% were detected only once. Around 9.6% of the sample rests with the top ten.

A note on this clonotype: What antigen it recognizes has not been identified. Base qualities are not provided; no much larger clone lies one nucleotide away.

Sequencing was done on a sample of blood. This receptor chain uses TRBV20-1 and TRBJ1-2; the D gene identity is not certain. This clonotype originated in a woman under 30 with Graves' hyperthyroidism. The encoded CDR3 is CSARGPGSYTF. The sequence in DNA is TGCAGTGCTAGGGGCCCAGGAAGCTACACCTTC.